The 23 T cell receptor beta chains given below trace back to one sample, sequenced in a study of CD8 T cells in Susac syndrome. RNA in amounts of roughly 0.5 to 1 ug was reverse transcribed with random hexamers. Via MiXCR, TCRdb re-called the immunoSEQ multiplex PCR reads, giving one row per CDR3 protein. This sample carries approximately 200,000 distinct CDR3 sequences, 95% of them seen once, and the ten largest clones take about 0.08%. The sequencing sample was made of CD4+ T cells from PBMCs. These receptors all come from a human donor with multiple sclerosis.

The chain carries TRBV6-1 and TRBJ1-6, with TRBD1 identical over 8 bases. The V segment lost 6 bases and the J segment 4 bases; nucleotides outside the gene matches: 8. From germline, CDR1 is MNHNS and CDR2 SASEGT. CDR3 size: 16 residues. As DNA, the CDR3 is TGTGCCAGCAGGAACGACAGGGGCCTTTATAATTCACCCCTCCACTTT. Residues: CASRNDRGLYNSPLHF.

CDR3: CSADSTDSYEQYF. Here the CDR3 DNA reads TGCAGTGCTGACTCGACAGACTCCTACGAGCAGTACTTC. The genes are TRBV20-1 and TRBJ2-7; TRBD1 is a possible D gene (5 bases). Per the germline V gene, CDR1 is DFQATT and CDR2 is SNEGSKA (reference sequence). Trimming took 5 bases from V and 0 from J, leaving 11 bases between them. There are 13 residues in the CDR3.

This clonotype has only one observation. The V gene is TRBV3-1, the J gene TRBJ2-7; 7 bases line up with TRBD1. Germline loops: CDR1 LGHDT, CDR2 YNNKEL (reference sequence). The length of the CDR3 is 12 residues. V lost 1 base to trimming and J lost 13 bases; unmatched junction nucleotides: 7. The CDR3 here is CASSQAGTASYF. DNA of the CDR3: TGTGCCAGCAGCCAAGCCGGGACAGCTTCCTACTTC.

This sequence joins TRBV29-1 and TRBJ1-1; no reliable D call. The CDR3 consists of 14 residues. Germline-derived CDR1 and CDR2 are SQVTM and ANQGSEA. The V gene lost 0 bases and the J gene lost 4 bases, with 12 bases spanning the gap. The CDR3 region has the DNA TGCAGCGTTGAAGAGGGATCCGCCGGCACTGAAGCTTTCTTT. Amino acid sequence: CSVEEGSAGTEAFF.

The chain employs TRBV29-1 and TRBJ1-1, with 11 bases aligning to TRBD1. Germline values: CDR1 SQVTM, CDR2 ANQGSEA. V was clipped by 5 bases and J by 3 bases; unmatched bases: 2. The CDR3 sequence is 13 residues long. The CDR3 loop reads CSVSGQGDTEAFF. DNA for the CDR3: TGCAGCGTTTCGGGACAGGGGGACACTGAAGCTTTCTTT.

The rearrangement uses TRBV27 and TRBJ1-4; no definite D call. V lost 7 bases and J lost 2, with 23 bases in between. CDR3 length: 18 residues. CDR1 is MNHEY, CDR2 SMNVEV, per germline (reference sequence). CDR3 coding DNA: TGTGCCAGCAACCTCCCCTCCGAGAAATTCTCGACTAATGAAAAACTGTTTTTT. This codes for CASNLPSEKFSTNEKLFF.

This rearrangement joins TRBV18 to TRBJ1-5, with no clear D. Per the germline V gene, CDR1 is KGHSH and CDR2 is LQKENI. V lost 5 bases to trimming and J lost 6 bases, with 11 bases between them. The CDR3 consists of 13 residues. The DNA of the CDR3 is TGTGCCAGCTCAGGCCCGAATGGTCAGCCCCAGCATTTT. Its protein product is CASSGPNGQPQHF.

The chain recombines TRBV30 with TRBJ1-5; D is unresolved. Germline V gene sequence: CDR1 GTSNPN, CDR2 SVGIG (reference sequence). The V gene lost 2 bases and the J gene lost 5 bases, with 10 bases spanning the gap. CDR3 length: 13 amino acids. For the CDR3, the DNA is TGTGCCTGGAGTCTGGGCTCGGATCAGCCCCAGCATTTT. Translated, it gives CAWSLGSDQPQHF.

This chain uses TRBV3-1 with TRBJ2-3; the D gene is possibly TRBD1 (5 bases). V was cut by 7 bases and J by 0 bases, with 14 bases left in between. The germline V gene has CDR1 LGHDT and CDR2 YNNKEL (reference sequence). This CDR3 contains 15 residues. The chain's CDR3 is CASTLARVSTDTQYF. DNA of the CDR3: TGTGCCAGCACCCTCGCCAGGGTGAGCACAGATACGCAGTATTTT.

This chain uses TRBV7-2 with TRBJ2-3; D unclear. Trimming removed 1 base from V and 2 bases from J, with 7 bases in between. Germline values: CDR1 SGHTA, CDR2 FQGNSA. The CDR3 has 14 amino acids. CDR3 loop: CASSLGVFTDTQYF. The DNA of the CDR3 is TGTGCCAGCAGCTTAGGGGTATTCACAGATACGCAGTATTTT.

V gene TRBV21-1 combines with J gene TRBJ2-5; TRBD1, the table's D call, lacks a check against the DNA. TRBV21-1 is termed a pseudogene. This CDR3 spans 13 amino acids. CDR3 DNA: TGTGCCGCCGGGACAGGGAATTCAGAGACCCAGTACTTC. Translation: CAAGTGNSETQYF.

This sequence joins TRBV9 and TRBJ2-5, with a possible D match to TRBD2 (5 bases). The CDR3 totals 13 residues. From germline, CDR1 is SGDLS and CDR2 YYNGEE. Trimming stripped 1 base from V and 9 bases from J, with 13 bases between. CDR3 loop: CASSVTEGGAQYF. DNA of the CDR3: TGTGCCAGCAGCGTAACAGAGGGTGGGGCCCAGTACTTC.

The rearrangement links TRBV30 to TRBJ1-3; tentative D call: TRBD1 (6 bases). The V end was cut by 5 bases, the J end by 4 bases, with 12 bases between. Germline V lookup: CDR1 GTSNPN, CDR2 SVGIG (reference sequence). The CDR3 covers 13 residues. The CDR3, as DNA: TGTGCCTGGGACCGGGGGCCGGGAAACACCATATATTTT. It codes for CAWDRGPGNTIYF. Looking up the rest from reference TRBV30 and TRBJ1-3 gives the full variable domain: SQTIHQWPATLVQPVGSPLSLECTVEGTSNPNLYWYRQAAGRGLQLLFYSVGIGQISSEVPQNLSASRPQDRQFILSSKKLLLSDSGFYLCAWDRGPGNTIYFGEGSWLTVV.

This clonotype was counted a single time. This chain links TRBV20-1 with TRBJ2-5; maybe TRBD2 (5 bases). Trimming removed 6 bases from V and 4 bases from J, with 12 bases in between. From germline, CDR1 is DFQATT and CDR2 SNEGSKA (reference sequence). This CDR3 is built from 12 residues. Here the CDR3 reads CSARRPPETQYF. CDR3 sequence (DNA): TGCAGTGCAAGGAGGCCCCCAGAGACCCAGTACTTC.

The chain couples TRBV29-1 to TRBJ1-1; weak D call: TRBD1 (6 bases). CDR1 is SQVTM and CDR2 is ANQGSEA in the germline V gene. V shed 7 bases and J shed 1 base, with 13 bases lying between them. The CDR3 totals 13 residues. The CDR3 DNA is TGCAGCGCTTACCCAGGGGCGAACACTGAAGCTTTCTTT. Its protein product is CSAYPGANTEAFF.

The V call is TRBV5-1, the J call TRBJ1-2; tentative D call: TRBD1 (5 bases). This CDR3 is built from 14 residues. Germline lookup yields CDR1 SGHRS and CDR2 YFSETQ. With 4 bases removed from V and 3 bases from J, the gap between germline ends came to 13 bases. The CDR3 DNA sequence: TGCGCCAGCAGCCCGAGCGGAGGGGACTATGGCTACACCTTC. Amino acids: CASSPSGGDYGYTF. Supplemented by reference TRBV5-1 and TRBJ1-2, the full variable domain reads KAGVTQTPRYLIKTRGQQVTLSCSPISGHRSVSWYQQTPGQGLQFLFEYFSETQRNKGNFPGRFSGRQFSNSRSEMNVSTLELGDSALYLCASSPSGGDYGYTFGSGTRLTVV.

The rearrangement uses TRBV6-1 and TRBJ1-6; a weak D match, TRBD1 (5 bases). This CDR3 spans 17 amino acids. Germline assignment: CDR1 MNHNS and CDR2 SASEGT. The germline V and J ends were trimmed by 5 bases and 5 bases, with 19 bases remaining between them. CDR3 amino acids: CASSNTLRGDDNSPLHF. In nucleotides, the CDR3 is TGTGCCAGCAGTAATACCCTACGTGGGGACGATAATTCACCCCTCCACTTT.

V is TRBV7-9 and J is TRBJ1-2; D remains unclear. The germline CDR1 and CDR2 sequences are SEHNR and FQNEAQ (reference sequence). This CDR3 is 14 amino acids long. The V gene lost 3 bases and the J gene lost 0 bases, with 8 bases spanning the gap. This CDR3 is CASSFVAANYGYTF. The CDR3 coding sequence is TGTGCCAGCAGCTTTGTAGCAGCTAACTATGGCTACACCTTC.

The chain employs TRBV6-5 and TRBJ1-6; perhaps TRBD1 as D (6 bases). CDR3 size: 13 residues. With 6 bases removed from V and 10 bases from J, the gap between germline ends came to 13 bases. The germline gives CDR1 MNHEY, CDR2 SVGAGI. The CDR3 region is CASSFPGESPLHF. In DNA form, the CDR3 reads TGTGCCAGCAGCTTTCCAGGGGAATCACCCCTCCACTTT.

The chain joins TRBV29-1 to TRBJ1-2, with TRBD1 as a possible D gene (5 bases). Germline V gene data show CDR1 as SQVTM and CDR2 as ANQGSEA. V was clipped by 4 bases and J by 6 bases, with 9 bases between them. The CDR3 has 11 amino acids. CDR3 nucleotide sequence: TGCAGCGTTGTCCGGGGGGATGGCTACACCTTC. This encodes CSVVRGDGYTF.

V is TRBV20-1 and J is TRBJ1-1; D is possibly TRBD1 (6 bases). Germline lookup yields CDR1 DFQATT and CDR2 SNEGSKA (reference sequence). The V gene lost 3 bases and the J gene lost 3 bases, with 17 bases spanning the gap. The CDR3 is 15 residues long. The CDR3 DNA reads as TGCAGTGCTAGTGTACAGGGCCGGCGGGACACTGAAGCTTTCTTT. It specifies CSASVQGRRDTEAFF.

The J gene is TRBJ1-5, the V gene TRBV20-1; TRBD1 matches at 7 bases. CDR3 length: 16 residues. J was trimmed by 7 bases and V by 1 base; bases with no gene match: 13. Germline-derived CDR1 and CDR2 are DFQATT and SNEGSKA (reference sequence). CDR3 in DNA: TGCAGTGCTAGAGTTCCCTATTCCAGGGGGGACCAGCCCCAGCATTTT. Its protein product is CSARVPYSRGDQPQHF.

The gene calls are TRBV30 and TRBJ1-1; 7 nucleotides agree with TRBD1. The CDR3 length is 14 residues. The V and J ends lost 4 bases and 0 bases, in that order; junction bases with no gene match: 5. Germline CDR1 and CDR2: GTSNPN and SVGIG (reference sequence). Here the CDR3 DNA reads TGTGCCTGGATAAGGGACAGAATGAACACTGAAGCTTTCTTT. This gives the protein CAWIRDRMNTEAFF.